One and the same sample provided the 2 T cell receptor beta chains below, sequenced in a study of blood T cells in healthy people across ages. Primers used in a second PCR of about 7 to 12 cycles were a sample-barcoded 5' primer and a J-beta primer mix. TCRdb processed the 5' RACE reads anew with MiXCR; each CDR3 protein has one entry. The sample consists of fewer than 2 million distinct CDR3 sequences, about 39% of them appearing once. The sample was blood. These receptors came from a human donor in good health.

A word on this clonotype: Given a much more abundant clone one base away, this may be a read error. The chain employs TRBV7-2 and TRBJ2-4; D uncertain. The tail of the sequence fits TRBJ2-7 better, so the J call may be wrong. CDR3 length equals 13 residues. The germline gives CDR1 SGHTA, CDR2 FQGNSA. The CDR3 DNA reads as TGTGCCAGCAGCTTAGTACGAGCCTGCGAGCAGTACTTC. Translated: CASSLVRACEQYF.

The gene calls are TRBV12-3 or TRBV12-4 and TRBJ2-1, with 11 positions matching TRBD2. This CDR3 region has 13 residues. The junction had 6 bases not matched to a gene; V was cut back by 11 bases and J by 6 bases. The CDR3 loop is CAGSSGGLNEQFF. CDR3 DNA sequence: TGTGCCGGATCTAGCGGGGGGCTCAATGAGCAGTTCTTC.